This entry lists 28 T cell receptor beta chains sequenced from one sample in a study of T cell changes during pregnancy in multiple sclerosis (dated by TCRdb to about 2019). Library preparation employed the immunoSEQ multiplex PCR assay. The table was pulled from immuneACCESS by TCRdb, which kept in-frame rearrangements only. Such tables lose some clones; where checked, under half of the loss comes from unresolved V genes, and the rest has no known cause. The sample table lists 34,000 or so clones, 90% of them with a count of one. The ten largest clonotypes hold 4.5% of the sample. Material: CD8+ T cells from peripheral blood mononuclear cells, obtained after pregnancy. Every receptor here comes from a female donor with multiple sclerosis, enrolled in a pregnancy study.

This clone is medium-sized within its sample. The CDR3 sequence: CASSDSTSGGDTQYF. DNA of the CDR3: TGTGCCAGCAGTGACTCGACTAGCGGGGGAGATACGCAGTATTTT. The chain links TRBV6-4 to TRBJ2-3, with 12 bases fitting TRBD2. The CDR3 is made up of 15 amino acids. The V gene's germline CDR1 is MRHNA and CDR2 SNTAGT. Losses at the gene ends were 0 bases for V and 5 bases for J; bases not matched to a gene: 0.

The V call is TRBV5-1, the J call TRBJ1-1; unclear D gene. CDR3 length: 15 residues. Germline V gene data show CDR1 as SGHRS and CDR2 as YFSETQ. V was shortened by 1 base and J by 0 bases, with 10 bases between the two germline ends. The CDR3 protein is CASSLIESMNTEAFF. For the CDR3, the DNA is TGCGCCAGCAGCTTGATCGAGTCTATGAACACTGAAGCTTTCTTT.

This rearrangement joins TRBV4-3 to TRBJ2-2; D possibly corresponds to TRBD2 (7 bases). Germline V gene data show CDR1 as LGHNA and CDR2 as YSLEER. This CDR3 has 16 amino acids. V was pared by 3 bases and J by 3 bases, with 14 bases between. This CDR3 reads CASSQTRGAYTGELFF. The CDR3 DNA sequence: TGCGCCAGCAGCCAGACACGGGGGGCTTACACCGGGGAGCTGTTTTTT.

The chain joins TRBV19 to TRBJ2-7; TRBD1 matches 8 bases. CDR1 LNHDA and CDR2 SQIVND come from the germline V gene (reference sequence). The CDR3 spans 14 residues. Trimming removed 5 bases from V and 7 bases from J; junction bases left unmatched: 10. This chain's CDR3 is CASSYQTGAGEQYF. The DNA for the CDR3 is TGTGCCAGTAGTTACCAGACAGGGGCCGGGGAGCAGTACTTC.

This clone was recorded once. The genes are TRBV4-2 and TRBJ1-1; TRBD1 might be the D (5 bases). Between the trimmed V and J ends, which lost 0 bases and 1 base, there was a span of 12 bases. The CDR3 totals 16 residues. CDR1 is LGHNA and CDR2 is YNFKEQ in the germline V gene. Written as DNA, the CDR3 is TGTGCCAGCAGCCAAGAACCCGGACACCGGAACACTGAAGCTTTCTTT. It is translated as CASSQEPGHRNTEAFF.

This chain links TRBV4-3 with TRBJ2-1; a possible D gene is TRBD2 (6 bases). The CDR3 covers 14 residues. V was cut by 3 bases and J by 9 bases, with 15 bases left in between. Germline lookup yields CDR1 LGHNA and CDR2 YSLEER. CDR3 sequence (DNA): TGCGCCAGCAGCCATAAAGGACTATCTGGTGAGCAGTTCTTC. Protein sequence: CASSHKGLSGEQFF.

This clone was seen a single time. The chain has TRBV7-8 and TRBJ1-5, with D possibly TRBD1 on 5 matching bases. Germline V gene lookup returns CDR1 SGHVS and CDR2 FQNEAQ. The V end was cut by 1 base, the J end by 6 bases, with 10 bases between. The CDR3 loop spans 14 amino acids. As DNA, the CDR3 is TGTGCCAGCAGCTTAGGCTCAGGGATTCAGCCCCAGCATTTT. Translating gives CASSLGSGIQPQHF.

In this sample, this clone turned up a few times. The chain joins TRBV18 to TRBJ2-7, with a weak D call TRBD1 (9 bases). The CDR3 totals 16 residues. Deletions cut 7 bases from V and 0 bases from J, with 19 bases between. Germline V gene data show CDR1 as KGHSH and CDR2 as LQKENI. The CDR3 loop is CASWAGGDRDSYEQYF. CDR3 DNA: TGTGCCAGCTGGGCCGGGGGGGACAGGGACTCCTACGAGCAGTACTTC.

The V gene is TRBV6-5, the J gene TRBJ1-1, with 9 bases fitting TRBD1. The V segment lost 6 bases and the J segment 7 bases; nucleotides outside the gene matches: 3. The CDR3 has 12 residues. The germline V gene has CDR1 MNHEY and CDR2 SVGAGI. The chain's CDR3 is CASSTGQGEAFF. The CDR3 region has the DNA TGTGCCAGCAGCACGGGACAGGGTGAAGCTTTCTTT.

The V and J genes are TRBV7-9 and TRBJ2-1; TRBD2 matches at 11 bases. Germline assignment: CDR1 SEHNR and CDR2 FQNEAQ (reference sequence). The CDR3 sequence is 16 residues long. The V gene end was trimmed by 2 bases and the J gene end by 5 bases; junction bases not matched to a gene: 5. In DNA form, the CDR3 reads TGTGCCAGCAGCTTATTTTTGGGACTAGCGGACAATGAGCAGTTCTTC. Encoded protein: CASSLFLGLADNEQFF.

This chain connects TRBV29-1 to TRBJ1-1; D might be TRBD1 (5 bases). Trimming stripped 7 bases from V and 3 bases from J, with 24 bases between. The CDR3 has 16 residues. Germline values: CDR1 SQVTM, CDR2 ANQGSEA. The CDR3 DNA is TGCAGCGGATGTTGCGACTGGGGCGTGCAGGACACTGAAGCTTTCTTT. As protein: CSGCCDWGVQDTEAFF.

The chain uses TRBV7-6 and TRBJ2-7, with 7 nucleotides matching TRBD2. Germline trimming cut 5 bases from V and 4 bases from J; bases unmatched to any gene: 5. Germline V lookup: CDR1 SGHVS, CDR2 FNYEAQ. The CDR3 has 13 residues. The CDR3 nucleotides are TGTGCCAGCAGCCCGGGAGGTTCTTACGAGCAGTACTTC. Its translation: CASSPGGSYEQYF.

This clone is medium-sized. The chain uses TRBV27 and TRBJ2-2, with D possibly TRBD1 on 5 matching bases. Germline values: CDR1 MNHEY, CDR2 SMNVEV (reference sequence). The V and J ends lost 3 bases and 6 bases respectively, with 8 bases between them. This CDR3 is built from 13 residues. The CDR3 sequence is CASSLAGSGELFF. The DNA of the CDR3 is TGTGCCAGCAGTTTGGCAGGGTCCGGGGAGCTGTTTTTT.

V is TRBV9 and J is TRBJ2-1, with a possible D match to TRBD2 (5 bases). CDR1 and CDR2 (germline): SGDLS, YYNGEE. This CDR3 has 14 amino acids. V shed 4 bases and J shed 6 bases, with 14 bases lying between them. The CDR3 here is CASSPAGYGNEQFF. Here the CDR3 DNA reads TGTGCCAGCAGCCCCGCGGGCTACGGCAATGAGCAGTTCTTC.

This chain joins TRBV5-6 and TRBJ1-1, with 9 bases identical to TRBD1. This CDR3 spans 13 amino acids. CDR1 is SGHDT, CDR2 YYEEEE, per germline. Germline trimming cut 3 bases from V and 8 bases from J; bases unmatched to any gene: 5. Here the CDR3 reads CASSSDDRGEAFF. CDR3 nucleotide sequence: TGTGCCAGCAGCTCCGACGACAGGGGGGAAGCTTTCTTT.

The V and J genes are TRBV2 and TRBJ2-3; 12 positions match TRBD2. The ends lost 10 bases at V and 2 bases at J; junction bases unmatched: 13. CDR1 SNHLY and CDR2 FYNNEI come from the germline V gene. This CDR3 spans 17 amino acids. CDR3 DNA sequence: TGTGCCATTTCCCCCCCTAGACTAGCGGGGGCCACAGATACGCAGTATTTT. Protein: CAISPPRLAGATDTQYF.

CDR3 nucleotide sequence: TGTGCCAGTATGGGAGGGCAGTACTATGGCTACACCTTC. This translates into CASMGGQYYGYTF. The rearrangement joins TRBV19 to TRBJ1-2; D not certain. This CDR3 spans 13 amino acids. CDR1 is LNHDA, CDR2 SQIVND, per germline (reference sequence). Trimming took off 7 bases at V and 3 bases at J, with 12 bases between the two ends.

This chain joins TRBV6-4 and TRBJ1-2; D is unresolved. V gave up 3 bases and J gave up 1 base, with 9 bases separating them. The CDR3 runs to 14 residues. CDR1 is MRHNA and CDR2 is SNTAGT in the germline V gene. The CDR3 DNA reads TGTGCCAGCAGTGAAACAGCCTATAACTATGGCTACACCTTC. This gives the protein CASSETAYNYGYTF.

This clone was seen once. The chain employs TRBV7-6 and TRBJ1-1; 10 positions match TRBD1. The J segment lost 2 bases and the V segment lost 1 base, leaving 4 bases of the junction unmatched. Germline V lookup: CDR1 SGHVS, CDR2 FNYEAQ. This CDR3 is 16 amino acids long. CDR3 in DNA: TGTGCCAGCAGCTTAGAGGACAGGGGGGTTAACACTGAAGCTTTCTTT. Protein sequence: CASSLEDRGVNTEAFF. Filled out from reference TRBV7-6 and TRBJ1-1, the complete variable domain reads GAGVSQSPRYKVTKRGQDVALRCDPISGHVSLYWYRQALGQGPEFLTYFNYEAQQDKSGLPNDRFSAERPEGSISTLTIQRTEQRDSAMYRCASSLEDRGVNTEAFFGQGTRLTVV.

A word on this clone: Its ends do not fully match the called genes, so a read error is possible. The chain is built from TRBV19 and TRBJ2-2, with D possibly matching TRBD2 (5 bases). Germline V CDR1 and CDR2: LNHDA, SQIVND (reference sequence). This CDR3 contains 16 residues. CDR3 DNA sequence: TGTGCCAGTACATGGGAGAGTCTTGGGAACGCCGGGGAGCTGTTTTTT. It yields the protein CASTWESLGNAGELFF. Together with reference TRBV19 and TRBJ2-2, the CDR3 gives the full variable domain: DGGITQSPKYLFRKEGQNVTLSCEQNLNHDAMYWYRQDPGQGLRLIYYSQIVNDFQKGDIAEGYSVSREKKESFPLTVTSAQKNPTAFYLCASTWESLGNAGELFFGEGSRLTVL.

The chain is built from TRBV7-9 and TRBJ1-4; possible D gene TRBD1, 5 bases. The CDR3 consists of 14 residues. CDR1 SEHNR and CDR2 FQNEAQ come from the germline V gene (reference sequence). Trimming shortened V by 6 bases and J by 11 bases, and 19 bases separated the two germline ends. The CDR3 bases are TGTGCCAGCAGGACCCCGGAGGGGCCCTTTAAACTGTTTTTT. It yields the protein CASRTPEGPFKLFF.

The chain employs TRBV7-3 and TRBJ2-2, with D possibly TRBD1 on 5 matching bases. The V gene lost 5 bases and the J gene lost 2 bases, with 9 bases spanning the gap. The length of the CDR3 is 14 residues. The V gene's germline CDR1 is SGHTA and CDR2 FQGTGA. The CDR3 reads CASSPQGNTGELFF. As DNA, the CDR3 is TGTGCCAGCAGCCCCCAGGGAAACACCGGGGAGCTGTTTTTT.

The chain recombines TRBV2 with TRBJ1-1; D gene ambiguous. The CDR3 totals 10 residues. From germline, CDR1 is SNHLY and CDR2 FYNNEI. The germline V and J ends were trimmed by 8 bases and 3 bases, with 4 bases remaining between them. CDR3 protein: CASLYTEAFF. The CDR3 DNA follows: TGTGCCAGCCTATACACTGAAGCTTTCTTT.

The gene calls are TRBV11-2 and TRBJ2-7; tentatively, D is TRBD1 (6 bases). The germline V and J ends were trimmed by 0 bases and 0 bases, with 9 bases remaining between them. In germline, CDR1 is SGHAT, CDR2 FQNNGV. The CDR3 runs to 15 residues. CDR3 sequence: CASSLDPGASYEQYF. CDR3 DNA sequence: TGTGCCAGCAGCTTAGACCCAGGGGCCTCCTACGAGCAGTACTTC.

The chain links TRBV7-2 to TRBJ1-5, with D uncertain. Germline CDR1 SGHTA, CDR2 FQGNSA. This CDR3 region has 17 residues. V lost 2 bases and J lost 0, with 14 bases in between. The CDR3, as DNA: TGTGCCAGCAGCTTATCCCCTATTGCCTATAGCAATCAGCCCCAGCATTTT. It codes for CASSLSPIAYSNQPQHF.

The count of this clone is one. The chain uses TRBV7-9 and TRBJ1-2; no clear D. The CDR3 loop spans 12 amino acids. Germline CDR1 and CDR2: SEHNR and FQNEAQ (reference sequence). The germline V and J ends were trimmed by 5 bases and 5 bases, with 9 bases remaining between them. This CDR3 is CASSQSGYGYTF. CDR3 DNA: TGTGCCAGCAGCCAGTCGGGGTATGGCTACACCTTC.

The gene calls are TRBV4-3 and TRBJ1-5; tentative D call: TRBD1 (6 bases). The V end was cut by 3 bases, the J end by 9 bases, with 12 bases between. The CDR3 runs 13 residues. From germline, CDR1 is LGHNA and CDR2 YSLEER. The CDR3 loop is CASSHATGSPQHF. The CDR3 nucleotides are TGCGCCAGCAGCCATGCCACAGGGTCGCCCCAGCATTTT.

This chain uses TRBV4-2 with TRBJ1-3; TRBD1 might be the D (6 bases). With 0 bases removed from V and 8 bases from J, the gap between germline ends came to 17 bases. CDR3 length: 16 residues. Germline assignment: CDR1 LGHNA and CDR2 YNFKEQ. CDR3 bases: TGTGCCAGCAGCCAAGATGGAGTCAGGGGCGCGGACACCATATATTTT. Protein sequence: CASSQDGVRGADTIYF.